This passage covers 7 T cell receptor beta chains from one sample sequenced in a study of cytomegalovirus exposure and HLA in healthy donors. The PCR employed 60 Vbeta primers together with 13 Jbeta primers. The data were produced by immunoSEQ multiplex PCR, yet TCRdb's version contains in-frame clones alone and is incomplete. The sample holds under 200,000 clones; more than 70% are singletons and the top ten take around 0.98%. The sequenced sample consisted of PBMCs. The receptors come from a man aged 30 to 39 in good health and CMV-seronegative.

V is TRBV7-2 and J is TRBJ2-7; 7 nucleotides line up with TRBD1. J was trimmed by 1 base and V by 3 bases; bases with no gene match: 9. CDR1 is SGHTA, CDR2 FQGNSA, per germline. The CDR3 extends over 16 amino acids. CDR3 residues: CASSFPDRPQSYEQYF. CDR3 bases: TGTGCCAGCAGCTTCCCGGACAGGCCTCAGTCCTACGAGCAGTACTTC.

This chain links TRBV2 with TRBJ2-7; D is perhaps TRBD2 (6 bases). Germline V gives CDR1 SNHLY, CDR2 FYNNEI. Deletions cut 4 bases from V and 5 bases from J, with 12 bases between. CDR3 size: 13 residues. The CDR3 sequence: CASSVIPGDEQYF. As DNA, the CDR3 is TGTGCCAGCAGTGTAATCCCGGGGGACGAGCAGTACTTC.

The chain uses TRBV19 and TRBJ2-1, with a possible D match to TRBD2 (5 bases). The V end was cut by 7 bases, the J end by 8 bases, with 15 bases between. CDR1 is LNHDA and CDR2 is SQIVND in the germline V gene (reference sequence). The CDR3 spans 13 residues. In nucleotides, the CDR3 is TGTGCCAGTACTCATCTAGCATCCCATGAGCAGTTCTTC. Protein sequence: CASTHLASHEQFF.

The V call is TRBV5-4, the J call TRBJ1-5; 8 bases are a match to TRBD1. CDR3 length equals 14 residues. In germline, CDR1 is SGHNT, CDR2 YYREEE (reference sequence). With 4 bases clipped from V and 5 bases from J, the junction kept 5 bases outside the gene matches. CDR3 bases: TGTGCCAGCAGCAAGTCAGGGGGCGATCAGCCCCAGCATTTT. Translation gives CASSKSGGDQPQHF.

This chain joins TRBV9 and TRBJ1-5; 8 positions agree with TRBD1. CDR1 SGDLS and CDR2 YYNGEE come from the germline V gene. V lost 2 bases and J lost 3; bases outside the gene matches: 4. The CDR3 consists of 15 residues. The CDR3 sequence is CASSVGTGYNQPQHF. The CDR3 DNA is TGTGCCAGCAGCGTTGGGACAGGTTACAATCAGCCCCAGCATTTT.

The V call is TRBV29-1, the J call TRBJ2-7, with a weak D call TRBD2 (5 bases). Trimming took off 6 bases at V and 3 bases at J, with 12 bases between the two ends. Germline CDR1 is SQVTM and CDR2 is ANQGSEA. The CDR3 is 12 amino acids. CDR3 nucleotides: TGCAGCGTCGGGGAGCCCCACTACGAGCAGTACTTC. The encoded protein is CSVGEPHYEQYF.

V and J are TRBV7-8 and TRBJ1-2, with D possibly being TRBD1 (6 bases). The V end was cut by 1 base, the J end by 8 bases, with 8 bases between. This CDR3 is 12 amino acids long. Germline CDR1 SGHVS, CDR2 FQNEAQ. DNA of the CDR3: TGTGCCAGCAGCTTAGAACAGGGCGGCTACACCTTC. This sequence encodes CASSLEQGGYTF.